This TCR beta chain was identified in a study of blood T cell repertoires in COVID-19 (dated by TCRdb to about 2020). As for the study more broadly: The collaborator samples originated in the United States, Italy and Spain and spanned the acute and convalescent phases of COVID-19. The material from the prospective study consisted of cDNA or gDNA derived from T cells, B-cell-depleted T cells, or PBMCs. Deeply sampled blood TCRbeta repertoires from subjects exposed to, actively infected with, or recovered from COVID-19 were included in the dataset. The repertoires were released in a freely available public database intended as a resource for research on the immune response to SARS-CoV-2. Samples came from the ongoing ImmuneRACE study (first 160 participants) plus 1,254 subjects from 6 global collaborators. Sample metadata almost always included a de-identified subject ID, COVID-19 status, age in years and sex. Where available, HLA class I and class II types were taken from metadata supplied by the sample provider and were not determined by assay-based typing. The full study reports these points: The amount of clinical and demographic metadata varied by source and participant and was provided uncurated.

At one collaborating source in Seattle, patients were enrolled during active infection and were followed longitudinally through the course of disease. Collaborating institutions collected whole blood in K2EDTA tubes following their own protocols. Collaborator samples were shipped for TCRbeta analysis as frozen whole blood, isolated PBMCs, or DNA extracted from either sample type. The immunoSEQ Assay, a bias-controlled multiplex PCR, was used to amplify TCRbeta CDR3 regions from genomic DNA. Per the source publication's procedure: The number of nucleated cells in each sample was estimated from the amplification of reference gene primers within the assay. To quantify the absolute abundance of each unique TCRbeta CDR3 rearrangement, sequence reads were collapsed and filtered. For each sample, productive Simpson clonality was calculated as the square root of Simpson's diversity index over productive rearrangements. Entries here come from immuneACCESS through TCRdb and include only in-frame sequences with V and J called. Some clones fail to appear in such tables; in the studies checked, an unresolved V gene covers under half of the shortfall, and the cause of the remainder is unknown. V and J calls plus clone size are reproduced from that table; the DNA served to infer D and trimming. Here the sample has about 150,000 clones; 70% to 90% occur a single time. The ten biggest clones cover 0.55% to 0.75% of the sample.

Notes on this clone: It has no known antigen specificity. Base qualities are not provided; no much larger clone lies one nucleotide away.

V lost 4 bases and J lost 1 base; the stretch between them is 7 bases long. Spanning cysteine to phenylalanine, the CDR3 consists of 13 amino acids. CDR3 DNA is the only sequence kept; it has 39 bases, read in frame from the first base. For CDR1 and CDR2, the germline V gene lists MNHEY and SVGAGI. The sequence is built from TRBV6-5 and TRBJ1-1; no D gene is confidently identified. The clonotype originates from a man aged 55 to 69 with COVID-19, enrolled during active disease. Sequencing was done on a sample of peripheral blood. The CDR3 here reads CASSLVRNTEAFF. The DNA reads as follows: TGTGCCAGCAGTTTAGTAAGGAACACTGAAGCTTTCTTT.